The entry below gives a single T cell receptor beta chain sequence along with its context. What it recognizes is unknown. The entry originates in a study of CD8 T cells in ankylosing spondylitis. Germline V CDR1 and CDR2: DFQATT, SNEGSKA (reference sequence). V was cut by 2 bases and J by 7 bases, with 9 bases left in between. This CDR3 is 12 amino acids long. Each CDR3 protein gets one entry after TCRdb re-called the 5' RACE reads with MiXCR. The sample includes 200,000 to 250,000 distinct CDR3 sequences, approximately 20% of them seen just once. Study-wide findings and caveats: There was a TCR beta motif, made of 7 to 9 highly homologous variants, that appeared characteristic of ankylosing spondylitis blood. Some motif variants were previously reported in reactive arthritis synovial fluid and blood.

The chain employs TRBV20-1 and TRBJ2-1, with D unresolved. The sequence derives from a male donor with ankylosing spondylitis. Sequencing input: blood, either unsorted or a sorted T cell fraction (not recorded which). The CDR3 DNA sequence: TGCAGTGCTAGACCTAGGTTGAATGAGCAGTTCTTC. Translated: CSARPRLNEQFF.